This TCR beta chain emerged from a study of T cell responses to AZD1222 COVID-19 vaccine (TCRdb year 2021). At the level of the whole study: AZD1222 recipients whose second dose came at about 4 weeks and those whose second dose came at about 12 weeks were combined into one group, since spike-specific TCR depth and breadth did not differ between the two schedules. TCR sequencing was performed for 230 to 250 trial participants, of whom about 210 were given two doses of AZD1222 and 26 were given two doses of MenACWY control vaccine. Enrollment into the trials was organized by age into subgroups of 18-55, 56-69 and 70-plus years, and those subgroups contained approximately 160, 26 and 62 TCR-sequenced participants, respectively. General study outcomes and caveats: A significant rise in spike-specific TCR breadth and depth was observed after two AZD1222 doses relative to day 0 and relative to MenACWY recipients. Epitopes outside the regions mutated in the B.1.351 and B.1.1.7 variants were reportedly recognized by nearly half of the unique spike-specific TCRs. Conclusions about previously exposed vaccinees are limited because only a handful of AZD1222 recipients were SARS-CoV-2 seropositive at baseline. The 56-69-year group was small, and its depth increase did not reach significance, likely because of low power. Vaccine-associated CD4 TCRs spanned the whole spike protein, with dominant responses in regions 160-218 and 743-854. Because no day 14 peak-response samples were available, the repertoires could be characterized only after the peak T cell response. Participants were mostly white British, with more females than males. The authors suggested clonal diversity may have been underestimated.

From cysteine to phenylalanine, the CDR3 is 14 amino acids long. The DNA shown is the 42-base CDR3, in frame from base 1. From a lookup of the germline V gene (reference sequence), CDR1 and CDR2 are LNHDA and SQIVND. Trimming takes 10 bases from V and 0 bases from J, and the germline ends sit 12 bases apart. What this sample's time point label stands for: baseline before first vaccination. The vaccinee samples were drawn from two UK trials, COV001 and COV002, one of which was a single-blind randomized controlled phase 2/3 trial testing AZD1222 (ChAdOx1 nCoV-19) in healthy adults. For TCRbeta chain sequencing, PBMC samples from trial participants were taken at day 0 and at day 28 after the second dose. Regarding this clone: Which antigen it targets is not known. Base qualities were left out, and no much larger clone turns up one base away.

The CDR3 regions of human TCRbeta chains were analyzed by immunosequencing. The study's processing was this. Repertoire TCRs were checked for matches against a reference library of SARS-CoV-2-specific TCRs that had been generated using the MIRA antigen-specificity platform. Breadth was defined as the fraction of unique TCRs that were SARS-CoV-2-associated, and depth was defined as the fraction of total T cells that were SARS-CoV-2-associated. Each spike-specific TCR was assigned to its reactive spike region and to a CD4 or CD8 class using the MIRA data. Log10-transformed breadth and depth values were compared by one-way ANOVA with Sidak's multiple comparisons tests. Drawn from immuneACCESS, this table holds only the in-frame rearrangements with V and J called that TCRdb kept. Clones are partly lost; checked studies trace under half to an unresolved V gene and leave the rest unexplained. V and J calls and clone size come straight from that table; D and trimming were deduced from the DNA. Counted in this sample were 90,000 to 150,000 clones; approximately 91% of them appeared once. The ten top clones hold 2.4% of the sample.

This TCR derives from an adult in good health. Sequenced here: peripheral blood, sampled on day 0 of AZD1222 vaccination. The receptor chain draws on TRBV19 and TRBJ2-2; the D segment cannot be called with confidence. The sequenced DNA: TGTGCCACCAAGTTCCGGGCGAACACCGGGGAGCTGTTTTTT. Its protein product is CATKFRANTGELFF.